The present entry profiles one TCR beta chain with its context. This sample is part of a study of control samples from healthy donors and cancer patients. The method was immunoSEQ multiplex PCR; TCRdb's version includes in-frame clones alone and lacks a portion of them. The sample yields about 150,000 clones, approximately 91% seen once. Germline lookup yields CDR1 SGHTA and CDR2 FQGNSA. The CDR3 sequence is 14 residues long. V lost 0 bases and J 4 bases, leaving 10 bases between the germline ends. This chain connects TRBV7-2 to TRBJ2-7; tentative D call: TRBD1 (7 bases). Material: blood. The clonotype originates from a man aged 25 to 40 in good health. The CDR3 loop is CASSLASGGYEQYF. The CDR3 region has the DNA TGTGCCAGCAGCTTAGCGTCAGGGGGGTACGAGCAGTACTTC.